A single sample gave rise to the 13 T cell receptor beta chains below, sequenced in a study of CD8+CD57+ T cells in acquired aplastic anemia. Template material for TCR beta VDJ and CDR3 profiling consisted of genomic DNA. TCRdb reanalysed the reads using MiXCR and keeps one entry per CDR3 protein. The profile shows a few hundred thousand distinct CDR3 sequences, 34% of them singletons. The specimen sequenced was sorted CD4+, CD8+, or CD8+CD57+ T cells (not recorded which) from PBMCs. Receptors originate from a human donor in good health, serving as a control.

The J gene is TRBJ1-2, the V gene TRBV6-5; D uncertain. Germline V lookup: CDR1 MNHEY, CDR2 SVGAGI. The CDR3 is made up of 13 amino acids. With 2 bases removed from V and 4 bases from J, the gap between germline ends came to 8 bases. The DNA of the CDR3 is TGTGCCAGCAGTTACGCTGCAGGCTATGGCTACACCTTC. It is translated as CASSYAAGYGYTF.

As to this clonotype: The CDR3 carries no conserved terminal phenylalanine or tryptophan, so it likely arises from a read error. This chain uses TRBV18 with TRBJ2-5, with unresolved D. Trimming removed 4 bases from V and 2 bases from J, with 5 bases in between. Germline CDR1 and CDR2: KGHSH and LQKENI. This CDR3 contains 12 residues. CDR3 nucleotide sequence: TGTGCCAGCTCACGCCAACAAGAGACCCAGTACCTC. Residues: CASSRQQETQYL.

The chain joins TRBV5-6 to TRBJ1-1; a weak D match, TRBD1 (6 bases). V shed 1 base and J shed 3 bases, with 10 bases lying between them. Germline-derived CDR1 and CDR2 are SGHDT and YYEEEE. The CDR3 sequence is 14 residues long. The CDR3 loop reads CASSLRWGHTEAFF. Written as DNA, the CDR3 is TGTGCCAGCAGCTTGAGGTGGGGGCACACTGAAGCTTTCTTT.

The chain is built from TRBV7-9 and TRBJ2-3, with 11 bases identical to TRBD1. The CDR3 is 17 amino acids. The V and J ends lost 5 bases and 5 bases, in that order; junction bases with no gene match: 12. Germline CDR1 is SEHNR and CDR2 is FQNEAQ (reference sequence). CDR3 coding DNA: TGTGCCAGCAGCAACTACCGGACAGGGGGCGAGATAGATACGCAGTATTTT. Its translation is CASSNYRTGGEIDTQYF.

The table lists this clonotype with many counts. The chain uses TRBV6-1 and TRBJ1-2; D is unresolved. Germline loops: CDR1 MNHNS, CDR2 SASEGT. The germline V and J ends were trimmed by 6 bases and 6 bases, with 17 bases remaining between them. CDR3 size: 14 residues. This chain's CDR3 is CASSPTLVGNGYTF. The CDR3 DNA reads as TGTGCCAGCAGCCCTACCCTCGTCGGTAATGGCTACACCTTC.

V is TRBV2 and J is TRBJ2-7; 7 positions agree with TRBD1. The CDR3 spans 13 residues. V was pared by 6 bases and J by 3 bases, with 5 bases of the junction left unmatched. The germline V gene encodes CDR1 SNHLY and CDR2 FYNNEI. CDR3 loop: CASRAGTVYEQYF. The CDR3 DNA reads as TGTGCCAGCAGAGCCGGGACAGTCTACGAGCAGTACTTC.

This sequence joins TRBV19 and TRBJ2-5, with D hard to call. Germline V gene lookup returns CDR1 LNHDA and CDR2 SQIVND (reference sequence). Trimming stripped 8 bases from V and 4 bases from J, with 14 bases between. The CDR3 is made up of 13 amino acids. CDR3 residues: CASGPRKGETQYF. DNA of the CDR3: TGTGCCAGTGGGCCAAGGAAAGGAGAGACCCAGTACTTC.

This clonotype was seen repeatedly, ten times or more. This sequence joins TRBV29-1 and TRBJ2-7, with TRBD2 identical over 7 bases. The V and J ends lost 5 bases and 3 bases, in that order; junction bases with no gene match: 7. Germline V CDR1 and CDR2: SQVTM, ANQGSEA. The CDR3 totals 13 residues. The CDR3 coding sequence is TGCAGCGTTCGGACCGGGGGGTTCTACGAGCAGTACTTC. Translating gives CSVRTGGFYEQYF.

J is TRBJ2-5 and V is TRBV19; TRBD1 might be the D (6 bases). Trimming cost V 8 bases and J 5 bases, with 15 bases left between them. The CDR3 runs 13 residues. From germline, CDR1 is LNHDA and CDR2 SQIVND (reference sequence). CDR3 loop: CASSPGVYETQYF. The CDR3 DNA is TGTGCCAGTTCACCAGGGGTATACGAGACCCAGTACTTC. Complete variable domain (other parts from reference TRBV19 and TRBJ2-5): DGGITQSPKYLFRKEGQNVTLSCEQNLNHDAMYWYRQDPGQGLRLIYYSQIVNDFQKGDIAEGYSVSREKKESFPLTVTSAQKNPTAFYLCASSPGVYETQYFGPGTRLLVL.

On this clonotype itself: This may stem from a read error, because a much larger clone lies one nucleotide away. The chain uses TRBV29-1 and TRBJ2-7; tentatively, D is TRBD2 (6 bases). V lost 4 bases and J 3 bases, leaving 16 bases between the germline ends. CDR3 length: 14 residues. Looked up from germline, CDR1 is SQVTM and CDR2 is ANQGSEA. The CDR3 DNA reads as TGCAGCGTTGCGGTTGCGGGAAGGGGCTACGAGCAGTACTTC. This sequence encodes CSVAVAGRGYEQYF.

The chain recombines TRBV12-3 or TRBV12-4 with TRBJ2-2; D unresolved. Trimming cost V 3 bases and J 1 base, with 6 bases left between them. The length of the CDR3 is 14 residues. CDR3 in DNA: TGTGCCAGCAGTTTTGTACAGAACACCGGGGAGCTGTTTTTT. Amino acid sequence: CASSFVQNTGELFF.

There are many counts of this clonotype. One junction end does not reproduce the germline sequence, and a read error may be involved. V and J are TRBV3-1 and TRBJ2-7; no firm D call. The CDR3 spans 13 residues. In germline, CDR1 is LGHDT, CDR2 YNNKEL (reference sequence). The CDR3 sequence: CASSFGPTYKQYF. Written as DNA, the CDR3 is TGTGCCAGTTCCTTCGGGCCGACCTACAAGCAGTACTTC.

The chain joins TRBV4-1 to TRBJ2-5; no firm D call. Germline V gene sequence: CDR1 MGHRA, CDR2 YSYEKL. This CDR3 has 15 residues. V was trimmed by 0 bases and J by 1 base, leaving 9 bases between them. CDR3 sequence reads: CASSQDVRSQETQYF. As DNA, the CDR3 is TGCGCCAGCAGCCAAGACGTCCGGAGCCAAGAGACCCAGTACTTC.